These T cell receptor beta chains were read from a single sample in a study of CD8+ T cells in alopecia areata. TCRdb's table, derived via immunoSEQ multiplex PCR, lists solely in-frame clones and lacks some. The table includes more than 75,000 clones, roughly two fifths detected once. The sample comprised CD4+ T cells sorted from blood. These receptors all come from a human donor with alopecia areata. Both conserved end residues are part of each CDR3. The D gene is left open where the match is weak. Size values are once, few and many counts, or a class for expanded clones, and some rows have none.

TRBJ2-7 TRBV30 once TRBD1 TGTGCCTGGATGCCTGGACAGGGGGCGCAGTACTTC CAWMPGQGAQYF
TRBJ1-5 TRBV30 - - TGTGCCTGGAGTTTGCCCAGGAATAGCAATCAGCCCCAGCATTTT CAWSLPRNSNQPQHF
TRBJ2-7 TRBV6-6 - TRBD1 TGTGCCAGCTCGTTTGGACAGGATGAGAACGAGCAGTACTTC CASSFGQDENEQYF
TRBJ2-7 TRBV5-4 - - TGTGCCAGCAGCTCGGGACTCCTTTTGGAGCAGTACTTC CASSSGLLLEQYF
TRBJ2-5 TRBV18 few - TGTGCCAGCTCACCGTCGCGCCAGACCCAGTACTTC CASSPSRQTQYF
TRBJ2-5 TRBV6-6 once - TGTGCCAGCAGTTTTCCAGGGTCACAAGAGACCCAGTACTTC CASSFPGSQETQYF
TRBJ1-1 TRBV19 few TRBD1 TGTGCCAGTAGCCGGACAGGGGGCTTCCCTGAAGCTTTCTTT CASSRTGGFPEAFF
TRBJ1-2 TRBV30 - - TGTGCCTGGAGGCACGGGTCTCACTATGGCTACACCTTC CAWRHGSHYGYTF
TRBJ1-4 TRBV7-2 few - TGTGCCAGCAGCAACTGGGCGGAGGAAAAACTGTTTTTT CASSNWAEEKLFF
TRBJ2-1 TRBV29-1 few TRBD2 TGCAGCGTTGGGACTAGCGGAATAGGGAATGAGCAGTTCTTC CSVGTSGIGNEQFF
TRBJ2-1 TRBV2 - - TGTGCCAGCAGTGAAGTCCCAACTACTTTTAGCTACAATGAGCAGTTCTTC CASSEVPTTFSYNEQFF